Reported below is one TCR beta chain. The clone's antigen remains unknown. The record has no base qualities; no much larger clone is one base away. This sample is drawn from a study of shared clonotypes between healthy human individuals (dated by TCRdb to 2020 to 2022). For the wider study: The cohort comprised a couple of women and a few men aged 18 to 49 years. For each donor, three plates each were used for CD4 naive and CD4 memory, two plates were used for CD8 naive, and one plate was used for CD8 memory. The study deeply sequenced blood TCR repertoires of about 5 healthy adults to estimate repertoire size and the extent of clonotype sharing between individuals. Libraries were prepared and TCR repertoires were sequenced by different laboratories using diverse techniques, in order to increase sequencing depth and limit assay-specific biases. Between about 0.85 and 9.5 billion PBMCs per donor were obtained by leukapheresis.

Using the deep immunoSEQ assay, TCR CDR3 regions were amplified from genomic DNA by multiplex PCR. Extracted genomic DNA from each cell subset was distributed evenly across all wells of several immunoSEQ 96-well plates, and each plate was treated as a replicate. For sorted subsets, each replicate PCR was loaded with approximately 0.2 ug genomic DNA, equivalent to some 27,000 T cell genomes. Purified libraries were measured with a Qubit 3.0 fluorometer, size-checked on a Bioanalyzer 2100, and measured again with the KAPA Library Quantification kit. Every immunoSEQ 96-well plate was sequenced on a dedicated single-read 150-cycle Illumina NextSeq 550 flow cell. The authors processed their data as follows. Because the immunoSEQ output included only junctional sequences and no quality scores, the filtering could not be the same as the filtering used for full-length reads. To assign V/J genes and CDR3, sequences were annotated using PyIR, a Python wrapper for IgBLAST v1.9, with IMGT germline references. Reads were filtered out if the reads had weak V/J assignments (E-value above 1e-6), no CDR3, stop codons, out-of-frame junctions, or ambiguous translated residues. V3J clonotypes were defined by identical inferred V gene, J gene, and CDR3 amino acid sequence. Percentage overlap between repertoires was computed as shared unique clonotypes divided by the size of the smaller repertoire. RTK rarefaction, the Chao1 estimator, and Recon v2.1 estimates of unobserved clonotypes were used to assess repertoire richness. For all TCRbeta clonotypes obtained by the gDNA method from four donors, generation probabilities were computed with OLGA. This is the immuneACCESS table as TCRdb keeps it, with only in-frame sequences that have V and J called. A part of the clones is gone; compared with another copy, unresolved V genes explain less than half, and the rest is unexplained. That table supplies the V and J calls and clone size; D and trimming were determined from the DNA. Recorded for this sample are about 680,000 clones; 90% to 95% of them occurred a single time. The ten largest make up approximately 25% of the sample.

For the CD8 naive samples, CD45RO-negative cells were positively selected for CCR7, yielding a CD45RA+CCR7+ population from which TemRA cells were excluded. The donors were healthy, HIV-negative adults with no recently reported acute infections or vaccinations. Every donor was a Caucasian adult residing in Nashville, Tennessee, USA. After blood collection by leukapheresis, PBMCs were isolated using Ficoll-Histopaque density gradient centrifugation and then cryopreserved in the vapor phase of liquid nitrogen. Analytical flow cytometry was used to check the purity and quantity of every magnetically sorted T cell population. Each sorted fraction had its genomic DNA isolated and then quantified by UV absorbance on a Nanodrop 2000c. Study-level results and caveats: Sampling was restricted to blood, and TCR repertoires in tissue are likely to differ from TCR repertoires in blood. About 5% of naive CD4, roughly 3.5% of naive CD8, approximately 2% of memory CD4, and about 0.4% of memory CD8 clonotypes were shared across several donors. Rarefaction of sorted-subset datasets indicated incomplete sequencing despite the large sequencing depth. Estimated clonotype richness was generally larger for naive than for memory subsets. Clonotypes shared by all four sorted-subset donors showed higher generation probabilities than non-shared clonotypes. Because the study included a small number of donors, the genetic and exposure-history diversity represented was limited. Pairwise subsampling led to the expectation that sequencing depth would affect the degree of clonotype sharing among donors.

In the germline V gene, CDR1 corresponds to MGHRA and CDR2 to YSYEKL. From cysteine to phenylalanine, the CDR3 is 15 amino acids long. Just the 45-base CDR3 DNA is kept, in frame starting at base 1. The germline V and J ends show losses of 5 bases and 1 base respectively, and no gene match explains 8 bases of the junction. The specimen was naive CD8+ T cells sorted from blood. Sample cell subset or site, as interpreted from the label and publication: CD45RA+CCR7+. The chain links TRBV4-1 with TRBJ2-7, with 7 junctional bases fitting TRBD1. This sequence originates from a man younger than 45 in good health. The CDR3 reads CASSDRQGVSYEQYF. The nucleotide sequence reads TGCGCCAGCAGCGACAGACAGGGCGTTTCCTACGAGCAGTACTTC.